A single sample is the source of the 18 T cell receptor beta chains below, sequenced in a study of blood T cell repertoires in COVID-19. Some clones are missing from TCRdb's copy, which holds only in-frame ones; the method was immunoSEQ multiplex PCR. The sample carries around 340,000 clones, less than 90% recorded once. Sequenced input: peripheral blood. The receptors shown here come from a woman in her sixties with COVID-19, enrolled during active disease.

CDR3 coding DNA: TGTGCCAGCAGTGAGATCATCGGACAGTTAGGCACAGATACGCAGTATTTT. Amino acid sequence: CASSEIIGQLGTDTQYF. This sequence joins TRBV6-1 and TRBJ2-3; maybe TRBD1 (6 bases). The CDR3 totals 17 residues. From germline, CDR1 is MNHNS and CDR2 SASEGT. V was pared by 3 bases and J by 1 base, with 17 bases between.

V usage is TRBV27 and J usage is TRBJ2-3; D might be TRBD2 (6 bases). Germline V gene lookup returns CDR1 MNHEY and CDR2 SMNVEV (reference sequence). CDR3 length: 15 amino acids. V was trimmed by 4 bases and J by 3 bases, leaving 14 bases between them. The CDR3 loop is CASSSRDLGTDTQYF. The CDR3 region has the DNA TGTGCCAGCAGTTCGCGGGACTTGGGTACAGATACGCAGTATTTT.

This clone was observed a few times. The rearrangement joins TRBV11-2 to TRBJ1-1; a possible D gene is TRBD1 (5 bases). The CDR3 is made up of 14 amino acids. Germline CDR1 reads SGHAT; CDR2 reads FQNNGV. V lost 5 bases and J 9 bases, leaving 19 bases between the germline ends. This chain's CDR3 is CASSLPEGRGKAFF. DNA of the CDR3: TGTGCCAGCAGCCTGCCGGAGGGGCGAGGGAAAGCTTTCTTT.

The chain carries TRBV12-3 or TRBV12-4 and TRBJ1-5; D gene ambiguous. The CDR3 covers 13 residues. Trimming removed 7 bases at V and 0 bases at J, with 7 bases between. In nucleotides, the CDR3 is TGTGCCAGCACCCTCTATAGCAATCAGCCCCAGCATTTT. Translated: CASTLYSNQPQHF.

V gene TRBV5-1 combines with J gene TRBJ2-7, with 12 bases that match TRBD2. CDR1 SGHRS and CDR2 YFSETQ come from the germline V gene. This CDR3 is built from 18 residues. V lost 5 bases to trimming and J lost 2 bases; unmatched junction nucleotides: 14. CDR3 in amino acids: CASSFSPSGGALAYEQYF. CDR3 in DNA: TGCGCCAGCAGTTTCTCCCCTAGCGGGGGGGCCTTGGCCTACGAGCAGTACTTC.

The V gene is TRBV6-6, the J gene TRBJ2-1; 8 nucleotides match TRBD2. J lost 15 bases, V lost 4 bases, and 17 bases had no gene match. CDR3 size: 15 residues. The V gene's germline CDR1 is MNHNY and CDR2 SVGAGI (reference sequence). The CDR3 nucleotides read TGTGCCAGCAGTTCCCCCGGAGGGTCGGGGGGGTCTCGGTTCTTC. This codes for CASSSPGGSGGSRFF.

The rearrangement uses TRBV5-6 and TRBJ1-5; 7 bases align to TRBD1. The CDR3 covers 14 residues. In germline, CDR1 is SGHDT, CDR2 YYEEEE. The V and J ends lost 2 bases and 4 bases, in that order; junction bases with no gene match: 3. CDR3 sequence reads: CASSLQGRNQPQHF. CDR3 nucleotides: TGTGCCAGCAGCTTACAGGGGAGAAATCAGCCCCAGCATTTT.

The chain is built from TRBV9 and TRBJ2-7, with 13 bases lining up with TRBD2. V gave up 3 bases and J gave up 4 bases; unmatched junction bases: 7. CDR3 length equals 16 residues. Germline V gives CDR1 SGDLS, CDR2 YYNGEE. CDR3 coding DNA: TGTGCCAGCAGCGAAGGCTTGGGACTAGCGGGGTACGAGCAGTACTTC. It translates to CASSEGLGLAGYEQYF.

This clone has only one observation. The chain is built from TRBV15 and TRBJ2-1; D is perhaps TRBD2 (6 bases). CDR1 LNHNV and CDR2 YYDKDF come from the germline V gene (reference sequence). The V gene lost 3 bases and the J gene lost 4 bases, with 16 bases spanning the gap. The CDR3 is 16 amino acids. CDR3 region: CATSRGSGTLYNEQFF. CDR3 nucleotides: TGTGCCACCAGCAGGGGTTCCGGGACTCTATACAATGAGCAGTTCTTC.

CDR3 in amino acids: CASNERQGFTDTQYF. CDR3 in DNA: TGTGCCAGCAATGAGAGGCAGGGATTCACAGATACGCAGTATTTT. The chain uses TRBV2 and TRBJ2-3; perhaps TRBD1 as D (5 bases). V dropped 7 bases and J dropped 2 bases, with 16 bases sitting between them. The CDR3 has 15 amino acids. The germline V gene has CDR1 SNHLY and CDR2 FYNNEI.

The chain is built from TRBV7-8 and TRBJ2-5; 12 bases align to TRBD2. Unmatched junction bases numbered 21, after V lost 6 bases and J lost 4 bases. Germline-derived CDR1 and CDR2 are SGHVS and FQNEAQ. The CDR3 contains 20 residues. The CDR3 DNA reads as TGTGCCAGCAGAACCACTTTCGGGCTAGCGGGGGGGCCGGTGGGAGAGACCCAGTACTTC. Protein product: CASRTTFGLAGGPVGETQYF. The full variable domain, in which reference TRBV7-8 and TRBJ2-5 provide the parts outside the CDR3, is GAGVSQSPRYKVAKRGQDVALRCDPISGHVSLFWYQQALGQGPEFLTYFQNEAQLDKSGLPSDRFFAERPEGSVSTLKIQRTQQEDSAVYLCASRTTFGLAGGPVGETQYFGPGTRLLVL.

The V and J genes are TRBV19 and TRBJ2-7; maybe TRBD1 (5 bases). Germline lookup yields CDR1 LNHDA and CDR2 SQIVND (reference sequence). This CDR3 is built from 18 residues. Trimming cost V 1 base and J 5 bases, with 24 bases left between them. As DNA, the CDR3 is TGTGCCAGTAGTATAGGGGGCGCTGTCTATTTAACAGGAAACGAGCAGTACTTC. This sequence encodes CASSIGGAVYLTGNEQYF.

CDR3 residues: CASSLERGAYEQYF. In nucleotides, the CDR3 is TGTGCCAGCAGCTTAGAGCGGGGAGCCTACGAGCAGTACTTC. The chain carries TRBV7-9 and TRBJ2-7; TRBD2 matches at 7 bases. The trim removed 1 base at V and 2 bases at J, leaving 2 bases unmatched. CDR1 is SEHNR, CDR2 FQNEAQ, per germline (reference sequence). CDR3 length: 14 amino acids.

The chain uses TRBV28 and TRBJ2-7; 10 bases are shared with TRBD1. Germline loops: CDR1 MDHEN, CDR2 SYDVKM. The CDR3 length is 14 residues. With 7 bases clipped from V and 3 bases from J, the junction kept 6 bases outside the gene matches. Written as DNA, the CDR3 is TGTGCCAGCACTATGACAGGGGGCGACTACGAGCAGTACTTC. Translating it yields CASTMTGGDYEQYF.

The chain is built from TRBV5-1 and TRBJ1-3; 7 positions agree with TRBD1. Germline CDR1 and CDR2: SGHRS and YFSETQ. The length of the CDR3 is 17 residues. Germline trimming cut 4 bases from V and 0 bases from J; bases unmatched to any gene: 10. The CDR3 DNA follows: TGCGCCAGCAGCGGACTACAGGGGACTTCCTCTGGAAACACCATATATTTT. It encodes CASSGLQGTSSGNTIYF.

This clone was seen once. The chain joins TRBV28 to TRBJ2-3; D is possibly TRBD2 (5 bases). The CDR3 is 13 amino acids. The germline V gene encodes CDR1 MDHEN and CDR2 SYDVKM. The germline V and J ends were trimmed by 2 bases and 6 bases, with 9 bases remaining between them. As DNA, the CDR3 is TGTGCCAGCAGTTTACCCGGCGGGGATACGCAGTATTTT. It specifies CASSLPGGDTQYF.

The chain carries TRBV11-2 and TRBJ2-5; tentatively, D is TRBD2 (6 bases). The CDR3 runs to 16 residues. Per germline, CDR1 SGHAT and CDR2 FQNNGV. V was shortened by 5 bases and J by 5 bases, with 21 bases between the two germline ends. The CDR3 DNA sequence: TGTGCCAGCAGCCCCCCGTTGGCTAGCGTGGGGGAGACCCAGTACTTC. It encodes CASSPPLASVGETQYF.

The chain couples TRBV5-4 to TRBJ2-1; no definite D call. Trimming cost V 1 base and J 10 bases, with 9 bases left between them. Germline assignment: CDR1 SGHNT and CDR2 YYREEE (reference sequence). This CDR3 is built from 12 residues. CDR3 bases: TGTGCCAGCAGCTTGAAGCCCGGGGAGCAGTTCTTC. Translated: CASSLKPGEQFF.